This T cell receptor beta chain emerged from a study of CD8 T cells in ankylosing spondylitis. CDR1 DFQATT and CDR2 SNEGSKA come from the germline V gene (reference sequence). The V end was cut by 1 base, the J end by 1 base, with 11 bases between. This CDR3 has 15 amino acids. TCRdb fed the 5' RACE reads into MiXCR, producing one record per CDR3 protein. The sample carries fewer than 550,000 distinct CDR3 sequences, 5.3% recorded once. Findings of the study overall: Seemingly characteristic of ankylosing spondylitis blood was a TCR beta motif consisting of about 8 highly homologous variants.

Many counts were recorded for this clonotype. The antigen is not known. Source material: blood, either unsorted or a sorted T cell fraction (not recorded which). This clonotype originated in a male donor with ankylosing spondylitis. The V gene is TRBV20-1, the J gene TRBJ1-3, with a weak D call TRBD1 (5 bases). CDR3 DNA: TGCAGTGCTAGAGGGGGGTTTGGGTCTGGAAACACCATATATTTT. Amino acid sequence: CSARGGFGSGNTIYF.